This T cell receptor (beta chain) emerged from a study of cytomegalovirus exposure and HLA in healthy donors. Turning to the study itself: Some 85 million unique TCRs from HLA-typed donors were held in an early data release. Among the 350 to 500 donors who were genotyped, over 70% fell in the genetic ancestry cluster that is associated with self-reported Caucasian donors. Overall study findings and caveats: In an earlier analysis, productive rearrangement rates for most beta V segments clustered near 87% or 30%.

Amplification used 60 Vbeta primers and 13 Jbeta primers. Generated by immunoSEQ multiplex PCR, the TCRdb table keeps only in-frame clones and is missing some. The sample gives 150,000 to 200,000 clones, 75% to 90% of which show up once; roughly 9.3% is in the top ten. Trimming left V 0 bases short and J 1 base short, with 3 bases between. The CDR3 totals 14 residues. Germline V CDR1 and CDR2: WNHNN, SYGVQD (reference sequence). Concerning this clone: The antigen remains undetermined.

The chain couples TRBV10-1 to TRBJ2-2; the D is unclear. This receptor was obtained from a young man in good health and CMV-seropositive. Material: PBMCs. CDR3 DNA sequence: TGCGCCAGCAGTGAGTCCGGGAACACCGGGGAGCTGTTTTTT. Translated: CASSESGNTGELFF.